This T cell receptor beta chain was sequenced during a study of cytomegalovirus exposure and HLA in healthy donors. Germline CDR1 is SEHNR and CDR2 is FQNEAQ (reference sequence). The CDR3 is 13 amino acids. V was clipped by 3 bases and J by 3 bases, with 9 bases between them. Study findings and constraints: The classifier reportedly diagnosed cytomegalovirus status with high specificity and sensitivity.

PCR involved 60 Vbeta and 13 Jbeta primers. The method was immunoSEQ multiplex PCR; TCRdb's version includes in-frame clones alone and lacks a portion of them. The sample lists some 130,000 clones; about 85% were seen once. Nominally healthy donors provided the samples, though records likely missed some immune exposures. This clone has a single count. Its antigen is not known. The V gene is TRBV7-9, the J gene TRBJ2-7; no reliable D call. The sequenced sample was PBMCs. The sequence was obtained from a female donor in good health and CMV-seronegative. CDR3 bases: TGTGCCAGCAGCTTCGGCGGCCGCTACGAGCAGTACTTC. It encodes CASSFGGRYEQYF.